The 24 T cell receptor beta chains in this list originate from one sample, sequenced in a study of post-analysis software for immune sequencing data. Study-wide results and caveats: About five TRBV segments (TRBV5-6, TRBV5-1 and TRBV20-1 among them) occurred more frequently in patients than in controls.

Antigens of these TCRs are unknown. cDNA libraries of TCR beta carried unique molecular identifiers. TCRdb called the PCR reads again in MiXCR, with one record for every CDR3 protein. The profile shows fewer than 850,000 distinct CDR3 sequences, roughly 27% of them singletons. The sequenced sample was blood. These TCRs come from a girl aged 10-17 years with multiple sclerosis.

This clonotype was recorded only once. V gene TRBV27 combines with J gene TRBJ1-4; D is ambiguous. Germline CDR1 MNHEY, CDR2 SMNVEV (reference sequence). Deletions cut 10 bases from V and 8 bases from J, with 17 bases between. There are 13 residues in the CDR3. CDR3 loop: CATSRAPVEKLFF. As DNA, the CDR3 is TGTGCCACTTCGAGGGCCCCCGTCGAAAAACTGTTTTTT. Using reference TRBV27 and TRBJ1-4 for the parts outside the CDR3, the full variable domain is EAQVTQNPRYLITVTGKKLTVTCSQNMNHEYMSWYRQDPGLGLRQIYYSMNVEVTDKGDVPEGYKVSRKEKRNFPLILESPSPNQTSLYFCATSRAPVEKLFFGSGTQLSVL.

This clonotype was observed a few times. V usage is TRBV20-1 and J usage is TRBJ2-7; the match to TRBD1 covers 7 bases. Germline trimming cut 4 bases from V and 5 bases from J; bases unmatched to any gene: 5. Per germline, CDR1 DFQATT and CDR2 SNEGSKA (reference sequence). The CDR3 has 12 amino acids. CDR3: CSANRGFNEQYF. CDR3 in DNA: TGCAGTGCTAACAGGGGATTCAACGAGCAGTACTTC.

This clonotype was counted at least ten times. This chain links TRBV5-1 with TRBJ2-1; 10 bases agree with TRBD2. Germline V gives CDR1 SGHRS, CDR2 YFSETQ. The CDR3 loop spans 15 amino acids. The junction had 3 bases not matched to a gene; V was cut back by 2 bases and J by 4 bases. The CDR3 here is CASSFGLAVYNEQFF. The CDR3 DNA sequence: TGCGCCAGCAGCTTCGGACTAGCGGTATACAATGAGCAGTTCTTC.

The CDR3 spells CASSQAGIMSSGNTIYF. CDR3 in DNA: TGCGCCAGCAGCCAAGCTGGCATCATGAGCTCTGGAAACACCATATATTTT. The chain couples TRBV4-1 to TRBJ1-3; D is undetermined. From germline, CDR1 is MGHRA and CDR2 YSYEKL. The CDR3 totals 17 residues. With 1 base removed from V and 0 bases from J, the gap between germline ends came to 13 bases.

The chain is built from TRBV5-6 and TRBJ1-1; perhaps TRBD1 as D (5 bases). The CDR3 contains 16 residues. Between the trimmed V and J ends, which lost 1 base and 0 bases, there was a span of 13 bases. The germline CDR1 and CDR2 sequences are SGHDT and YYEEEE. The CDR3 protein is CASSLRFGGMNTEAFF. The CDR3 DNA reads TGTGCCAGCAGCTTGCGATTCGGGGGAATGAACACTGAAGCTTTCTTT.

V is TRBV3-1 and J is TRBJ1-5, with unresolved D. Germline V gene lookup returns CDR1 LGHDT and CDR2 YNNKEL (reference sequence). V was shortened by 0 bases and J by 7 bases, with 10 bases between the two germline ends. The CDR3 consists of 14 residues. CDR3 DNA sequence: TGTGCCAGCAGCCAAGATCTGGATCGCCAGCCCCAGCATTTT. This encodes CASSQDLDRQPQHF.

The chain uses TRBV6-5 and TRBJ2-4, with D possibly matching TRBD1 (8 bases). The CDR3 is 14 amino acids. The ends were cut back, 7 bases at V and 9 bases at J, with 19 bases in the middle. CDR1 and CDR2 (germline): MNHEY, SVGAGI. CDR3 in amino acids: CASTSDREGVIQYF. The CDR3 nucleotides are TGTGCCAGCACCTCGGACAGGGAGGGAGTCATTCAGTACTTC.

The V call is TRBV29-1, the J call TRBJ1-2; 8 nucleotides agree with TRBD1. In germline, CDR1 is SQVTM, CDR2 ANQGSEA. Trimming cost V 7 bases and J 6 bases; bases outside gene matches: 10. This CDR3 contains 13 residues. The CDR3 region has the DNA TGCAGCGCCCAGGGGGCAGGGTCCCATGGCTACACCTTC. This codes for CSAQGAGSHGYTF.

The V gene is TRBV11-2, the J gene TRBJ2-6; unclear D gene. The germline gives CDR1 SGHAT, CDR2 FQNNGV. The CDR3 sequence is 17 residues long. V gave up 5 bases and J gave up 1 base, with 15 bases separating them. This CDR3 is CASSDNHVGSGANVLTF. The CDR3 coding sequence is TGTGCCAGCAGCGATAATCACGTCGGGTCTGGGGCCAACGTCCTGACTTTC.

V gene TRBV20-1 combines with J gene TRBJ2-7; TRBD2 is a possible D gene (6 bases). CDR1 is DFQATT and CDR2 is SNEGSKA in the germline V gene (reference sequence). V lost 6 bases, J lost 5 bases, and 17 bases lay in between. The CDR3 extends over 13 amino acids. The CDR3 reads CSADRLVSDEQYF. CDR3 DNA: TGCAGTGCCGACCGACTAGTCAGCGACGAGCAGTACTTC.

A few counts support this clonotype. The chain employs TRBV29-1 and TRBJ2-5; 10 bases line up with TRBD2. CDR1 is SQVTM, CDR2 ANQGSEA, per germline. The CDR3 is made up of 13 amino acids. The J segment lost 5 bases and the V segment lost 8 bases, leaving 8 bases of the junction unmatched. The CDR3, as DNA: TGCAGCCCCCGGGGGGGACTAGCGGAGACCCAGTACTTC. Protein: CSPRGGLAETQYF.

This chain uses TRBV6-2 or TRBV6-3 with TRBJ1-2, with D hard to call. V shed 6 bases and J shed 5 bases, with 10 bases lying between them. The CDR3 spans 12 residues. Germline assignment: CDR1 MNHEY and CDR2 SVGEGT. CDR3 DNA: TGTGCCAGCAGAGAGGGCTGGTATGGCTACACCTTC. Protein product: CASREGWYGYTF.

This clonotype occurred many times. The V and J genes are TRBV29-1 and TRBJ2-5; TRBD2 agrees at 11 bases. Germline V gives CDR1 SQVTM, CDR2 ANQGSEA. The CDR3 covers 14 residues. V lost 7 bases and J lost 2; bases outside the gene matches: 6. CDR3 nucleotides: TGCAGCGCCCCCGGGACTAGCGGACAAGAGACCCAGTACTTC. It encodes CSAPGTSGQETQYF.

The chain has TRBV29-1 and TRBJ2-7, with D maybe TRBD1 (6 bases). The CDR3 covers 13 residues. V was trimmed by 6 bases and J by 5 bases, leaving 17 bases between them. Germline values: CDR1 SQVTM, CDR2 ANQGSEA. CDR3 in DNA: TGCAGCGTCTACTTCAGGGGTATGGACGAGCAGTACTTC. It codes for CSVYFRGMDEQYF.

This clonotype appeared a few times. The rearrangement joins TRBV6-5 to TRBJ2-1; 7 nucleotides line up with TRBD2. The CDR3 has 15 residues. The germline V gene has CDR1 MNHEY and CDR2 SVGAGI. V lost 2 bases to trimming and J lost 6 bases; unmatched junction nucleotides: 7. CDR3 sequence: CASSYRGRESNEQFF. CDR3 nucleotide sequence: TGTGCCAGCAGTTACCGTGGGCGGGAGAGCAATGAGCAGTTCTTC.

The table lists this clonotype with a few counts. The gene calls are TRBV29-1 and TRBJ2-7; TRBD1 matches 8 bases. This CDR3 spans 12 amino acids. V lost 6 bases to trimming and J lost 7 bases; unmatched junction nucleotides: 8. Germline V lookup: CDR1 SQVTM, CDR2 ANQGSEA. The CDR3: CSVGQGSGEQYF. In DNA, the CDR3 is TGCAGCGTCGGACAGGGATCGGGGGAGCAGTACTTC.

The chain employs TRBV19 and TRBJ2-7; D is uncertain. V lost 5 bases and J lost 3, with 17 bases in between. CDR1 LNHDA and CDR2 SQIVND come from the germline V gene (reference sequence). The length of the CDR3 is 15 residues. CDR3 loop: CASSRSGLDIYEQYF. CDR3 bases: TGTGCCAGTAGTCGAAGTGGGCTAGACATCTACGAGCAGTACTTC. Supplemented by reference TRBV19 and TRBJ2-7, the full variable domain reads DGGITQSPKYLFRKEGQNVTLSCEQNLNHDAMYWYRQDPGQGLRLIYYSQIVNDFQKGDIAEGYSVSREKKESFPLTVTSAQKNPTAFYLCASSRSGLDIYEQYFGPGTRLTVT.

CDR3 sequence reads: CASSVDLGGPNEKLFF. The CDR3 DNA reads as TGTGCCAGCAGCGTAGACTTGGGGGGCCCTAATGAAAAACTGTTTTTT. The rearrangement uses TRBV9 and TRBJ1-4, with TRBD1 as a possible D gene (6 bases). Germline CDR1 reads SGDLS; CDR2 reads YYNGEE. This CDR3 has 16 residues. V was shortened by 0 bases and J by 3 bases, with 12 bases between the two germline ends. The full variable domain, its missing parts supplied by reference TRBV9 and TRBJ1-4, is DSGVTQTPKHLITATGQRVTLRCSPRSGDLSVYWYQQSLDQGLQFLIQYYNGEERAKGNILERFSAQQFPDLHSELNLSSLELGDSALYFCASSVDLGGPNEKLFFGSGTQLSVL.

The rearrangement uses TRBV15 and TRBJ2-1, with TRBD2 matching over 7 bases. Unmatched junction bases numbered 1, after V lost 2 bases and J lost 0 bases. The CDR3 has 15 residues. The germline V gene encodes CDR1 LNHNV and CDR2 YYDKDF (reference sequence). In DNA form, the CDR3 reads TGTGCCACCAGCAGACTAGCGGACTCCTACAATGAGCAGTTCTTC. Its protein product is CATSRLADSYNEQFF.

This clonotype was seen a handful of times. The chain employs TRBV2 and TRBJ1-1; a possible D gene is TRBD1 (6 bases). This CDR3 contains 12 residues. V lost 9 bases and J 1 base, leaving 9 bases between the germline ends. Germline values: CDR1 SNHLY, CDR2 FYNNEI. The CDR3 region is CASTGQNTEAFF. In nucleotides, the CDR3 is TGTGCCAGTACGGGACAGAACACTGAAGCTTTCTTT.

The V call is TRBV6-4, the J call TRBJ2-1, with 8 bases that match TRBD1. Germline-derived CDR1 and CDR2 are MRHNA and SNTAGT. The V segment lost 6 bases and the J segment 3 bases; nucleotides outside the gene matches: 7. The CDR3 consists of 15 residues. The chain's CDR3 is CASSPTGEDYNEQFF. The CDR3 DNA reads TGTGCCAGCAGCCCGACAGGGGAGGACTACAATGAGCAGTTCTTC.

The chain employs TRBV7-2 and TRBJ2-1; 7 bases are shared with TRBD2. Germline V gives CDR1 SGHTA, CDR2 FQGNSA. The V segment lost 2 bases and the J segment 8 bases; nucleotides outside the gene matches: 6. CDR3 length: 14 amino acids. CDR3 bases: TGTGCCAGCAGCTTACGGCGGGAGATCCATGAGCAGTTCTTC. As protein: CASSLRREIHEQFF.

This clonotype was observed a few times. The chain is built from TRBV24-1 and TRBJ1-1, with 9 bases matching TRBD1. V dropped 6 bases and J dropped 6; count of bases not matched to a gene: 7. The V gene's germline CDR1 is KGHDR and CDR2 SFDVKD. The CDR3 runs to 14 residues. CDR3 sequence: CATSTGGRVAEAFF. CDR3 sequence (DNA): TGTGCCACCAGTACAGGGGGCAGAGTGGCTGAAGCTTTCTTT.

This clonotype was counted only a few times. The genes are TRBV7-2 and TRBJ2-5, with TRBD2 matching over 11 bases. The junction had 16 bases not matched to a gene; V was cut back by 5 bases and J by 11 bases. The germline V gene has CDR1 SGHTA and CDR2 FQGNSA. This CDR3 has 16 amino acids. The CDR3: CASSPGGSGRASEQYF. The CDR3 DNA sequence: TGTGCCAGCAGCCCCGGTGGTAGCGGGAGGGCCAGTGAGCAGTACTTC.